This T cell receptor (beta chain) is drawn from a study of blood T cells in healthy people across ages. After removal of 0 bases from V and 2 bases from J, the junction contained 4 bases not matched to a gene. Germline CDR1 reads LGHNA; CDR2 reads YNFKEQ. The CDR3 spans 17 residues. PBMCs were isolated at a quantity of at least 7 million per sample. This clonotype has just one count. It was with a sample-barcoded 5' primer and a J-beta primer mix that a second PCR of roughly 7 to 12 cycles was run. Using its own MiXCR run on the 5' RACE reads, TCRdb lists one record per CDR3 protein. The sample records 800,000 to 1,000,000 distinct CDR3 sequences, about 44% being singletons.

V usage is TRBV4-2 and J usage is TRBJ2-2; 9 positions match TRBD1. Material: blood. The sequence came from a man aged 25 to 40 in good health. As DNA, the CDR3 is TGTGCCAGCAGCCAAGAGCCGGGACAGGGAAACACCGGGGAGCTGTTTTTT. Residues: CASSQEPGQGNTGELFF.